This T cell receptor beta chain was captured by sequencing in a study of blood T cell repertoires in COVID-19. This CDR3 has 18 residues. This table comes from immunoSEQ multiplex PCR, and its TCRdb copy is limited to in-frame clones, with some not included. The table has about 240,000 clones, more than 85% seen once. The receptor's source is a woman aged 65 to 85 with active or convalescent COVID-19. The V and J genes are TRBV21-1 and TRBJ2-4; TRBD2 is the table's D call, not checked against the DNA. TRBV21-1 is noted as a pseudogene. The specimen sequenced was peripheral blood. Here the CDR3 DNA reads TGTGCCAGCAGCAAAGCGAGAGGGCGGGAGAAAGCCAAAAACATTCAGTACTTC. Amino acids: CASSKARGREKAKNIQYF.